This TCR beta chain originates from a study of shared clonotypes between healthy human individuals. Germline assignment: CDR1 SNHLY and CDR2 FYNNEI. The CDR3 length is 13 residues. After removal of 4 bases from V and 5 bases from J, the junction contained 5 bases not matched to a gene. TCRdb keeps only in-frame clones here, not all; method: immunoSEQ multiplex PCR. The profile covers about 1 million clones, with approximately 72% appearing a single time and roughly 1.4% taken by the ten largest. Comment on this clone: What it recognizes is unknown.

Findings and caveats of the study: About 5% was the fraction of naive CD4 clonotypes found shared across several donors. Richness estimates generally favored naive over memory subsets.

The V gene is TRBV2, the J gene TRBJ2-7, with 7 bases aligning to TRBD1. Material: memory CD4+ T cells sorted from blood. The sample's subset: CD45RA-negative fraction. The TCR comes from a man between 18 and 35 years old in good health. The CDR3 spells CASSVAGGNEQYF. CDR3 DNA: TGTGCCAGCAGTGTTGCAGGGGGTAACGAGCAGTACTTC.